A selection of T cell receptor beta chains follows, all from one sample in a study of cytomegalovirus exposure and HLA in healthy donors. Produced via immunoSEQ multiplex PCR; TCRdb's table is partial and in-frame only. This sample has approximately 200,000 clones; about 80% occur once, and the top ten carry just over 1.4%. Material for sequencing was PBMCs. The receptors here all came from a girl aged 5 to 17 in good health and CMV-seronegative. Each CDR3 is given without its conserved first and last residue.

V	J	CDR3
TRBV14	TRBJ2-1	ASSRRQGLAGNEQF
TRBV5-1	TRBJ2-7	ASSVQSSSYEQY
TRBV30	TRBJ1-5	AWSDRGGQPQH
TRBV15	TRBJ2-7	ATSPQTSYYEQY
TRBV28	TRBJ1-5	ASGGLGSPLGQGNDQPQH
TRBV7-9	TRBJ1-1	ASSLRTGQRVSEAF
TRBV7-9	TRBJ2-1	ASSPQGQESSYNEQF
TRBV4-1	TRBJ1-4	ASSQRGNEKLF
TRBV19	TRBJ2-7	ASSISFGTGRREQY
TRBV19	TRBJ2-7	ASSIRDNYEQY
TRBV6-1	TRBJ1-2	ASIGLDRAYYGYT
TRBV30	TRBJ2-3	AWSQVADTQY
TRBV7-9	TRBJ2-7	SSSFSLYEQY
TRBV7-9	TRBJ2-7	ASSLAGQTYEQY
TRBV20-1	TRBJ2-1	SARGVNEQF
TRBV21-1	TRBJ2-1	DGRSSYNEQF
TRBV2	TRBJ2-7	ASGRGYEQY
TRBV2	TRBJ1-2	ASRADRGGYT
TRBV7-9	TRBJ1-2	ASGQKDYGYT
TRBV10-3	TRBJ1-1	ATGQDEAF
TRBV2	TRBJ2-7	ASSETPAGSYEQY
TRBV10-3	TRBJ1-5	AISAGTGLSNQPQH